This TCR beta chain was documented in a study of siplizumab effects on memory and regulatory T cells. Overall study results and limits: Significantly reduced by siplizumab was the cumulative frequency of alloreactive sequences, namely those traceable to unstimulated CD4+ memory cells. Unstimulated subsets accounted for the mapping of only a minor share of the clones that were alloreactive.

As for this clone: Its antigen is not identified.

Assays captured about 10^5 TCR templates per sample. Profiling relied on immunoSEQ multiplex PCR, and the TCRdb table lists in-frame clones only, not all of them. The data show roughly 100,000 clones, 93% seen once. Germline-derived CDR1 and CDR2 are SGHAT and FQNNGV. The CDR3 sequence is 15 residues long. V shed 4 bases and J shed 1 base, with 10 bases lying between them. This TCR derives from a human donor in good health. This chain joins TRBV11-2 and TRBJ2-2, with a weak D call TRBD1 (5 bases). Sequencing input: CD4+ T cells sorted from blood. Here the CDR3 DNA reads TGTGCCAGCAGCTCAGGGTCGGGGAACACCGGGGAGCTGTTTTTT. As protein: CASSSGSGNTGELFF. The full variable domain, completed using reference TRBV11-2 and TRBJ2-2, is EAGVAQSPRYKIIEKRQSVAFWCNPISGHATLYWYQQILGQGPKLLIQFQNNGVVDDSQLPKDRFSAERLKGVDSTLKIQPAKLEDSAVYLCASSSGSGNTGELFFGEGSRLTVL.